This entry lists 2 T cell receptor beta chains sequenced from one sample in a study of CD8+ T cells in alopecia areata. Sequencing used cDNA as its template, made by extracting RNA and reverse transcribing it. Produced via immunoSEQ multiplex PCR; TCRdb's table is partial and in-frame only. There are over 95,000 clones in the sample; 35% to 45% occur only once, and about 1.5% lies in the top ten. Sequencing was carried out using CD4+ T cells sorted from blood. Receptor source: a human donor with alopecia areata.

A few counts support this clone. The chain couples TRBV5-1 to TRBJ2-5, with 10 bases that match TRBD2. This CDR3 spans 15 amino acids. The germline CDR1 and CDR2 sequences are SGHRS and YFSETQ. V was clipped by 7 bases and J by 5 bases; unmatched bases: 11. CDR3 in amino acids: CASSWASGSVETQYF. CDR3 DNA: TGCGCCAGCTCCTGGGCTAGCGGGAGTGTGGAGACCCAGTACTTC.

This clone showed up just a few times. The CDR3 region is CASSQDGVYEQYF. For the CDR3, the DNA is TGTGCCAGCAGCCAAGATGGGGTCTACGAGCAGTACTTC. The chain couples TRBV14 to TRBJ2-7; no firm D call. The ends were cut back, 0 bases at V and 3 bases at J, with 6 bases in the middle. Germline assignment: CDR1 SGHDN and CDR2 FVKESK. The CDR3 has 13 amino acids.